The rows below give T cell receptor beta chains drawn from one sample of a study of shared clonotypes between healthy human individuals. The assay was immunoSEQ multiplex PCR, and TCRdb's table has in-frame clones only and misses some. Of around 2.5 million clones in the sample, roughly 93% were seen once. Sequencing was done on a sample of naive CD4+ T cells from PBMCs. The receptors derive from a man younger than 30 in good health. Some clones in this sample may be carry-over from other donors' samples. Each CDR3 is given with its conserved first and last residue. The order of the fields is V gene, J gene, clone size, D gene, CDR3 protein, CDR3 DNA. A D gene is named only where the DNA matches it firmly. The listing skips clone size in some rows; elsewhere it reads once, few, many or a size class.

V: TRBV5-1; J: TRBJ2-5; size: .; D: .; CDR3: CASSPPTETQYF; DNA: TGCGCCAGCAGCCCACCCACGGAGACCCAGTACTTC
V: TRBV7-2; J: TRBJ2-1; size: .; D: .; CDR3: CASSLGGPSYNEQFF; DNA: TGTGCCAGCAGCTTAGGAGGGCCCTCGTACAATGAGCAGTTCTTC
V: TRBV28; J: TRBJ1-1; size: .; D: .; CDR3: CASSLLGGIQGEAFF; DNA: TGTGCCAGCAGTTTGTTGGGGGGGATACAGGGTGAAGCTTTCTTT
V: TRBV5-1; J: TRBJ2-1; size: .; D: TRBD2; CDR3: CASKEVGGRVNEQFF; DNA: TGCGCCAGCAAAGAGGTGGGCGGGAGGGTGAATGAGCAGTTCTTC
V: TRBV2; J: TRBJ2-7; size: .; D: .; CDR3: CASMEVRGRYEQYF; DNA: TGTGCCAGCATGGAGGTCAGGGGAAGATACGAGCAGTACTTC
V: TRBV19; J: TRBJ2-2; size: .; D: .; CDR3: CASSIDRNRLTGELFF; DNA: TGTGCCAGTAGTATAGACCGAAACAGGCTCACCGGGGAGCTGTTTTTT
V: TRBV6-5; J: TRBJ2-2; size: .; D: .; CDR3: CASSRGTGELFF; DNA: TGTGCCAGCAGTCGGGGCACCGGGGAGCTGTTTTTT
V: TRBV5-6; J: TRBJ2-7; size: .; D: .; CDR3: CASSLGVGAWEQYF; DNA: TGTGCCAGCAGCTTGGGCGTGGGGGCTTGGGAGCAGTACTTC
V: TRBV9; J: TRBJ1-1; size: .; D: .; CDR3: CASSVLGSAGVTEAFF; DNA: TGTGCCAGCAGCGTATTAGGGAGTGCGGGGGTGACTGAAGCTTTCTTT
V: TRBV7-2; J: TRBJ1-1; size: .; D: .; CDR3: CASSLGSEAFF; DNA: TGTGCCAGCAGCTTAGGGTCCGAAGCTTTCTTT
V: TRBV20-1; J: TRBJ2-7; size: .; D: .; CDR3: CSAPSTGEQYF; DNA: TGCAGTGCTCCTTCTACCGGCGAGCAGTACTTC
V: TRBV10-3; J: TRBJ2-5; size: .; D: TRBD2; CDR3: CAISAQGLAVQETQYF; DNA: TGTGCCATCAGTGCGCAAGGGCTAGCGGTCCAAGAGACCCAGTACTTC
V: TRBV29-1; J: TRBJ2-5; size: once; D: .; CDR3: CSVDYQGGETQYF; DNA: TGCAGCGTTGATTATCAGGGGGGAGAGACCCAGTACTTC
V: TRBV9; J: TRBJ1-1; size: .; D: .; CDR3: CASSPGNINTEAFF; DNA: TGTGCCAGCAGTCCCGGAAACATAAACACTGAAGCTTTCTTT
V: TRBV2; J: TRBJ1-1; size: .; D: .; CDR3: CASKVEGNTEAFF; DNA: TGTGCCAGCAAGGTGGAAGGGAACACTGAAGCTTTCTTT
V: TRBV10-3; J: TRBJ1-1; size: .; D: .; CDR3: CAIRHTDAVTEAFF; DNA: TGTGCCATCAGACATACGGATGCAGTCACTGAAGCTTTCTTT
V: TRBV2; J: TRBJ2-1; size: .; D: TRBD1; CDR3: CASFRDSPLNEQFF; DNA: TGTGCCAGCTTCCGGGACAGTCCCCTCAATGAGCAGTTCTTC
V: TRBV10-3; J: TRBJ2-1; size: .; D: TRBD1; CDR3: CATGQGASYNEQFF; DNA: TGTGCCACCGGACAGGGGGCTTCCTACAATGAGCAGTTCTTC
V: TRBV2; J: TRBJ2-6; size: .; D: TRBD1; CDR3: CASSASGQGALGANVLTF; DNA: TGTGCCAGCAGTGCCTCAGGACAGGGGGCCCTTGGGGCCAACGTCCTGACTTTC
V: TRBV5-1; J: TRBJ1-1; size: .; D: TRBD1; CDR3: CASSRIQGANTEAFF; DNA: TGCGCCAGCAGCAGAATACAGGGGGCCAACACTGAAGCTTTCTTT
V: TRBV30; J: TRBJ2-2; size: few; D: .; CDR3: CAYQRPNTGELFF; DNA: TGTGCCTACCAGCGGCCGAACACCGGGGAGCTGTTTTTT
V: TRBV7-9; J: TRBJ1-2; size: .; D: .; CDR3: CVSSPGVYYGYTF; DNA: TGTGTCAGCAGCCCAGGAGTATACTATGGCTACACCTTC
V: TRBV28; J: TRBJ1-5; size: .; D: .; CDR3: CASGGQFNQPQHF; DNA: TGTGCCAGCGGGGGGCAGTTCAATCAGCCCCAGCATTTT
V: TRBV6-5; J: TRBJ1-2; size: once; D: .; CDR3: CASRSGGNYGYTF; DNA: TGTGCCAGCAGGTCGGGGGGGAACTATGGCTACACCTTC
V: TRBV27; J: TRBJ1-2; size: .; D: TRBD1; CDR3: CASSPRTGTATNYGYTF; DNA: TGTGCCAGCAGTCCCCGGACCGGGACAGCAACCAACTATGGCTACACCTTC
V: TRBV5-4; J: TRBJ1-1; size: .; D: .; CDR3: CASSLKVTGGTEAFF; DNA: TGTGCCAGCAGCTTGAAGGTAACTGGAGGCACTGAAGCTTTCTTT
V: TRBV7-2; J: TRBJ2-1; size: once; D: TRBD2; CDR3: CASSAASGRDEQFF; DNA: TGTGCCAGCAGCGCCGCTAGCGGGAGGGATGAGCAGTTCTTC
V: TRBV9; J: TRBJ1-5; size: .; D: TRBD1; CDR3: CASSVESRTGRQPQHF; DNA: TGTGCCAGCAGCGTAGAGAGCCGGACAGGGAGGCAGCCCCAGCATTTT
V: TRBV12-5; J: TRBJ2-7; size: .; D: .; CDR3: CASGTFYEQYF; DNA: TGTGCTAGTGGCACTTTCTACGAGCAGTACTTC
V: TRBV2; J: TRBJ2-1; size: once; D: .; CDR3: CASTYWGSSYNEQFF; DNA: TGTGCCAGCACCTACTGGGGTAGCTCCTACAATGAGCAGTTCTTC
V: TRBV19; J: TRBJ2-1; size: .; D: .; CDR3: CASWAESSYNEQFF; DNA: TGTGCCAGTTGGGCGGAGAGCTCCTACAATGAGCAGTTCTTC
V: TRBV30; J: TRBJ2-1; size: .; D: TRBD2; CDR3: CAWTSGTYNEQFF; DNA: TGTGCCTGGACTAGCGGAACCTACAATGAGCAGTTCTTC
V: TRBV11-3; J: TRBJ2-5; size: .; D: TRBD1; CDR3: CASSRGDSVFQETQYF; DNA: TGTGCCAGCAGTAGAGGGGACAGCGTCTTCCAAGAGACCCAGTACTTC
V: TRBV30; J: TRBJ1-5; size: .; D: TRBD1; CDR3: CAWSVFGRGVGQPQHF; DNA: TGTGCCTGGAGTGTTTTCGGCAGGGGGGTCGGTCAGCCCCAGCATTTT
V: TRBV7-9; J: TRBJ2-3; size: once; D: TRBD1; CDR3: CASSPGQASTDTQYF; DNA: TGTGCCAGCAGTCCGGGACAGGCTAGCACAGATACGCAGTATTTT
V: TRBV18; J: TRBJ1-2; size: .; D: .; CDR3: CASSPDDGGRGGYTF; DNA: TGTGCCAGCTCACCGGACGATGGGGGAAGAGGCGGCTACACCTTC